This T cell receptor beta chain appears in the sequencing data of a study of blood T cell repertoires in COVID-19. Overall study: Samples representing acute and convalescent COVID-19 were sourced from the United States, Italy and Spain. PBMCs, B-cell-depleted T cells, or T cells provided the cDNA or gDNA that made up the material.

Original methodology: Amplified reference gene primers provided the basis for estimating nucleated cell counts. The protocol was immunoSEQ multiplex PCR, while the TCRdb copy is restricted to in-frame clones and leaves out a portion. V and J calls and clone size are copied from that table; D and trimming were computed from the DNA. The top ten clones hold roughly 9.6% of a sample with 200,000 to 300,000 clones, roughly four fifths of them seen once. There are 13 residues in the CDR3. V shed 2 bases and J shed 10 bases, with 12 bases lying between them. Germline V gives CDR1 KGHSH, CDR2 LQKENI. This sequence joins TRBV18 and TRBJ2-1; D is ambiguous. The material sequenced was peripheral blood. This sequence originates from an elderly woman with acute or convalescent COVID-19. The CDR3 region is CASSPSQATEQFF. The DNA of the CDR3 is TGTGCCAGCTCACCAAGTCAGGCGACCGAGCAGTTCTTC. Based on the CDR3 plus reference TRBV18 and TRBJ2-1, the full variable domain is NAGVMQNPRHLVRRRGQEARLRCSPMKGHSHVYWYRQLPEEGLKFMVYLQKENIIDESGMPKERFSAEFPKEGPSILRIQQVVRGDSAAYFCASSPSQATEQFFGPGTRLTVL.